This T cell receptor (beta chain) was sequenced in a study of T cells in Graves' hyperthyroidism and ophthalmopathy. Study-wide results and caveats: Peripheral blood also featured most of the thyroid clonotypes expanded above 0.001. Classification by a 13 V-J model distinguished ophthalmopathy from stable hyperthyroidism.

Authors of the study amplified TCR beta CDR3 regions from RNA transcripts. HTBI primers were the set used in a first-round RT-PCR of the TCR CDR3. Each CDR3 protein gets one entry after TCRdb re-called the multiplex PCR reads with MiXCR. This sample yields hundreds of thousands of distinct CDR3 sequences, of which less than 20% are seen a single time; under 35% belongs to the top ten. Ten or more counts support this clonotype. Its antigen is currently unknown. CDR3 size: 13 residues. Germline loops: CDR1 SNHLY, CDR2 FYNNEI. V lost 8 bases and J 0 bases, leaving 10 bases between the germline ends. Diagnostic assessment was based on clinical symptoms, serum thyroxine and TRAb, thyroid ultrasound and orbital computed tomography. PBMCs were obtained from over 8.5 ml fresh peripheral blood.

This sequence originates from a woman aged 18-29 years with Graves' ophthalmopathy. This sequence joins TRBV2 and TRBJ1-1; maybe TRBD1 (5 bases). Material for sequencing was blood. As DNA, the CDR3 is TGTGCCAGCGCCGGGACCCTGAACACTGAAGCTTTCTTT. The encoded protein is CASAGTLNTEAFF.